One sample yielded the 14 T cell receptor beta chains listed below, sequenced in a study of T cell repertoires in cytomegalovirus infection. For these receptors, no antigen is known. TCRdb re-derived calls from the reads in MiXCR, one entry per CDR3 protein. The sample holds more than 110,000 distinct CDR3 sequences; 25% to 35% are singletons and the top ten take around half. The specimen comprised CD8+ T cells from cultured PBMCs, sampled from culture after CMV antigen stimulation. Receptors were obtained from a human donor in good health (CMV status not recorded). Some clones in this sample may be carry-over from other donors' samples.

The rearrangement uses TRBV20-1 and TRBJ2-1, with D tentatively TRBD2 (5 bases). The V and J ends lost 0 bases and 10 bases respectively, with 13 bases between them. Looked up from germline, CDR1 is DFQATT and CDR2 is SNEGSKA (reference sequence). The CDR3 covers 13 residues. CDR3 DNA sequence: TGCAGTGCTAGAGATATCCAGAGAGGGGAGCAGTTCTTC. It specifies CSARDIQRGEQFF.

The V gene is TRBV7-3, the J gene TRBJ2-1; D is unclear. CDR1 and CDR2 (germline): SGHTA, FQGTGA. Trimming removed 6 bases from V and 6 bases from J, with 9 bases in between. CDR3 length: 12 amino acids. The CDR3 reads CASSFGANEQFF. CDR3 nucleotide sequence: TGTGCCAGCAGTTTTGGAGCCAATGAGCAGTTCTTC.

The chain links TRBV28 to TRBJ2-7; 7 positions match TRBD1. The CDR3 is made up of 14 amino acids. Germline V gives CDR1 MDHEN, CDR2 SYDVKM. V lost 5 bases, J lost 1 base, and 5 bases stayed unmatched. The CDR3 protein is CASSDRVSSYEQYF. As DNA, the CDR3 is TGTGCCAGCAGTGACAGGGTCTCATCCTACGAGCAGTACTTC.

In its sample, this clonotype was seen once. This sequence may be a read error, since a much larger clone differs from it by one base. The chain has TRBV7-2 and TRBJ1-1, with D hard to call. Per germline, CDR1 SGHTA and CDR2 FQGNSA. This CDR3 has 14 residues. The CDR3 loop reads CACSFNGVNTEAFF. The CDR3 nucleotides read TGTGCCTGCAGCTTTAACGGGGTGAACACTGAAGCTTTCTTT.

This clonotype was seen many times. The chain joins TRBV7-2 to TRBJ1-1, with 8 positions matching TRBD1. V lost 5 bases, J lost 1 base, and 6 bases stayed unmatched. CDR3 size: 15 residues. Germline CDR1 is SGHTA and CDR2 is FQGNSA. In DNA, the CDR3 is TGTGCCAGCAGCCCCTGGACAGGGCGGAACACTGAAGCTTTCTTT. Its translation: CASSPWTGRNTEAFF.

The J gene is TRBJ2-7, the V gene TRBV7-3; TRBD2 is a possible D gene (5 bases). Trimming removed 5 bases at V and 4 bases at J, with 15 bases between. CDR1 SGHTA and CDR2 FQGTGA come from the germline V gene. This CDR3 contains 14 residues. The CDR3 protein is CASSVPGERYEQYF. The CDR3 nucleotides read TGTGCCAGCAGCGTCCCTGGGGAGAGGTACGAGCAGTACTTC.

The chain links TRBV28 to TRBJ1-4; 9 nucleotides line up with TRBD1. The CDR3 covers 16 residues. Germline loops: CDR1 MDHEN, CDR2 SYDVKM. Trimming at V came to 1 base and at J to 5 bases, leaving 5 bases not matched to a gene. CDR3: CASSLYGTGYNEKLFF. The CDR3 DNA reads as TGTGCCAGCAGTTTATATGGGACAGGGTACAATGAAAAACTGTTTTTT. The variable domain in full, completed from reference TRBV28 and TRBJ1-4, reads DVKVTQSSRYLVKRTGEKVFLECVQDMDHENMFWYRQDPGLGLRLIYFSYDVKMKEKGDIPEGYSVSREKKERFSLILESASTNQTSMYLCASSLYGTGYNEKLFFGSGTQLSVL.

This clonotype was counted ten times or more. The V gene is TRBV6-6, the J gene TRBJ1-1; D not certain. CDR3 length: 14 amino acids. The germline gives CDR1 MNHNY, CDR2 SVGAGI (reference sequence). The V gene lost 2 bases and the J gene lost 1 base, with 8 bases spanning the gap. This CDR3 is CASSYGYENTEAFF. The CDR3 DNA reads as TGTGCCAGCAGTTACGGATATGAGAACACTGAAGCTTTCTTT.

This chain uses TRBV7-9 with TRBJ2-1, with 7 bases matching TRBD1. CDR3 length: 14 amino acids. CDR1 SEHNR and CDR2 FQNEAQ come from the germline V gene (reference sequence). Germline trimming cut 9 bases from V and 3 bases from J; bases unmatched to any gene: 8. This CDR3 reads CASQAGGIYNEQFF. The CDR3 DNA reads TGTGCCAGTCAAGCAGGGGGTATCTACAATGAGCAGTTCTTC.

V gene TRBV6-2 or TRBV6-3 combines with J gene TRBJ2-1; TRBD2 might be the D (5 bases). Germline loops: CDR1 MNHEY, CDR2 SVGEGT. Trimming took off 2 bases at V and 4 bases at J, with 15 bases between the two ends. The CDR3 covers 16 residues. CDR3: CASSYDAGLYYNEQFF. The CDR3, as DNA: TGTGCCAGCAGTTACGATGCCGGACTCTATTACAATGAGCAGTTCTTC.

There are a few counts of this clonotype. The chain recombines TRBV11-1 with TRBJ1-2; 7 bases fit TRBD1. From germline, CDR1 is SGHAT and CDR2 FQDESV (reference sequence). V lost 4 bases to trimming and J lost 5 bases; unmatched junction nucleotides: 1. The CDR3 has 12 residues. CDR3 in DNA: TGTGCCAGCAGCTCACAGGGGTATGGCTACACCTTC. Translated, it gives CASSSQGYGYTF.

This chain joins TRBV15 and TRBJ2-1; D perhaps matches TRBD2 (5 bases). Looked up from germline, CDR1 is LNHNV and CDR2 is YYDKDF (reference sequence). The CDR3 runs to 15 residues. Deletions cut 0 bases from V and 3 bases from J, with 9 bases between. The CDR3 sequence is CATSRDYGIYNEQFF. CDR3 sequence (DNA): TGTGCCACCAGCAGAGATTACGGGATCTACAATGAGCAGTTCTTC.

The chain couples TRBV12-3 or TRBV12-4 to TRBJ1-5; D is possibly TRBD1 (6 bases). The CDR3 runs to 16 residues. V gave up 5 bases and J gave up 0 bases, with 14 bases separating them. The CDR3 region is CASSPGDIYSNQPQHF. The CDR3 DNA reads as TGTGCCAGCAGTCCGGGGGACATCTATAGCAATCAGCCCCAGCATTTT.

The chain links TRBV29-1 to TRBJ2-2; 9 positions match TRBD1. The CDR3 runs to 16 residues. V lost 0 bases to trimming and J lost 7 bases; unmatched junction nucleotides: 9. Germline V gives CDR1 SQVTM, CDR2 ANQGSEA. CDR3 residues: CSVEDLNRGQVGELFF. The CDR3 nucleotides are TGCAGCGTTGAAGATTTAAACAGGGGGCAAGTCGGGGAGCTGTTTTTT.